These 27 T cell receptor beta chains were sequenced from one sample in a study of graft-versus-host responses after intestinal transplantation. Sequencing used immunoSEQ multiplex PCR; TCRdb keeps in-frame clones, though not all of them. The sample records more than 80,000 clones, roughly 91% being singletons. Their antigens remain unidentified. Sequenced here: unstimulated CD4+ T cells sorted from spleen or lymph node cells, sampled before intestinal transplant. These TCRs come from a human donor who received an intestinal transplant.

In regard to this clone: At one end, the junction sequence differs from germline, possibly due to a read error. The DNA of the CDR3 is TGTGCCAGCTCCCCACGGAGATCAGATACGCAGTATTTT. Its translation is CASSPRRSDTQYF. The rearrangement uses TRBV18 and TRBJ2-3, with no clear D. The CDR3 totals 13 residues. CDR1 KGHSH and CDR2 LQKENI come from the germline V gene.

The CDR3 DNA is TGTGCCAGCAGTCCTCGGACAGGCTTGAACACCGGGGAGCTGTTTTTT. It encodes CASSPRTGLNTGELFF. V gene TRBV27 combines with J gene TRBJ2-2; 7 bases line up with TRBD1. Germline V lookup: CDR1 MNHEY, CDR2 SMNVEV (reference sequence). The CDR3 is 16 amino acids. V shed 5 bases and J 1 base; nucleotides not matched to a gene: 7.

CDR3 bases: TGTGCCAGCAGCTTAGGGCTGAACACTGAAGCTTTCTTT. Translation: CASSLGLNTEAFF. This chain connects TRBV11-1 to TRBJ1-1; D remains unclear. V was clipped by 1 base and J by 0 bases, with 3 bases between them. The CDR3 covers 13 residues. The germline gives CDR1 SGHAT, CDR2 FQDESV (reference sequence).

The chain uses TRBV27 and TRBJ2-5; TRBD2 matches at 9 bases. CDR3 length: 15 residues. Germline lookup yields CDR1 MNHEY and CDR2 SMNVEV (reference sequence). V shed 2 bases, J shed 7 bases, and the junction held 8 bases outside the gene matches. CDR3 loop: CASSLAGGPWGTQYF. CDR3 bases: TGTGCCAGCAGTTTAGCGGGAGGGCCGTGGGGGACCCAGTACTTC.

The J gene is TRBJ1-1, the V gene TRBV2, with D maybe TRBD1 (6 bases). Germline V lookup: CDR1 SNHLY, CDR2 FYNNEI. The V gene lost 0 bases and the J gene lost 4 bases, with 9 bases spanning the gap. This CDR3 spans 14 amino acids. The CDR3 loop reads CASSEALGGTEAFF. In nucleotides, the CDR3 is TGTGCCAGCAGTGAAGCGCTAGGGGGCACTGAAGCTTTCTTT.

The CDR3 DNA reads as TGCAGCGTTGTGAAGCAGGTGAACACTGAAGCTTTCTTT. This sequence encodes CSVVKQVNTEAFF. J is TRBJ1-1 and V is TRBV29-1; D gene unclear. Germline CDR1 is SQVTM and CDR2 is ANQGSEA. V shed 4 bases and J shed 0 bases, with 9 bases lying between them. The CDR3 extends over 13 amino acids.

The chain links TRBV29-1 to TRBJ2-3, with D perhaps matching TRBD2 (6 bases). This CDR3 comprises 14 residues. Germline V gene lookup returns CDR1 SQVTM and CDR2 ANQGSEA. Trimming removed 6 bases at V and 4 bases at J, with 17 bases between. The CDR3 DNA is TGCAGCGTAGATCCTCCGGGGGAGGCAGATACGCAGTATTTT. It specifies CSVDPPGEADTQYF.

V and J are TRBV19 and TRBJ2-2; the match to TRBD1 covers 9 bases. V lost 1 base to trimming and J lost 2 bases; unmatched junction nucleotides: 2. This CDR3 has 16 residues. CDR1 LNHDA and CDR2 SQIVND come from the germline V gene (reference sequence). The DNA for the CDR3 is TGTGCCAGTAGTATAGTGGGACAGGGAAACACCGGGGAGCTGTTTTTT. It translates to CASSIVGQGNTGELFF.

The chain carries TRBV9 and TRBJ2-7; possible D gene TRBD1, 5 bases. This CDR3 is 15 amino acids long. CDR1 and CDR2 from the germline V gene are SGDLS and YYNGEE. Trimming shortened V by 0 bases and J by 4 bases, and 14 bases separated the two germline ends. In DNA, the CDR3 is TGTGCCAGCAGCGTAGGGGCAGGGCGATTGTACGAGCAGTACTTC. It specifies CASSVGAGRLYEQYF.

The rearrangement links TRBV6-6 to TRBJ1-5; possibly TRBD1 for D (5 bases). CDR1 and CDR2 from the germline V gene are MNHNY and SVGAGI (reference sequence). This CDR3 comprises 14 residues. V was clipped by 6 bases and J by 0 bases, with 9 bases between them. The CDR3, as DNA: TGTGCCAGCAGCGACAGATATAGCAATCAGCCCCAGCATTTT. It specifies CASSDRYSNQPQHF.

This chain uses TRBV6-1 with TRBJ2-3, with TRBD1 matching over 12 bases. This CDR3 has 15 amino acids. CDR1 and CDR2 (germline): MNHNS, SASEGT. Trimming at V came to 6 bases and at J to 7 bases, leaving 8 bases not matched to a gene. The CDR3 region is CASRNPGQGAYTQYF. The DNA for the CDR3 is TGTGCCAGCAGGAACCCGGGACAGGGGGCATATACGCAGTATTTT.

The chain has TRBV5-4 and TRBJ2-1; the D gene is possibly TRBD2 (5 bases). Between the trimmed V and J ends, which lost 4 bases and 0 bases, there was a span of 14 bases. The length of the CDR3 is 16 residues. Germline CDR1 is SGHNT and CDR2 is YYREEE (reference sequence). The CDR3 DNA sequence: TGTGCCAGCAGCGCCGATTTAGCGAGCTCCTACAATGAGCAGTTCTTC. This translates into CASSADLASSYNEQFF.

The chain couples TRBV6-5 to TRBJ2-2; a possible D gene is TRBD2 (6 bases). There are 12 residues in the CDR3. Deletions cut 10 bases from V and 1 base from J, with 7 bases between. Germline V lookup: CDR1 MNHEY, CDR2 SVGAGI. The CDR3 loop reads CATGLNTGELFF. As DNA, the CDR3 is TGTGCCACGGGACTGAACACCGGGGAGCTGTTTTTT.

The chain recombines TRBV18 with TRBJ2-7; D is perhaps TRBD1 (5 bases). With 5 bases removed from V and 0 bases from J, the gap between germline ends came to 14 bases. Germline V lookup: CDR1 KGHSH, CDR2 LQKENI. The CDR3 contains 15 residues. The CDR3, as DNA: TGTGCCAGCTCATCCCGACAGCCCAGCTCCTACGAGCAGTACTTC. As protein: CASSSRQPSSYEQYF.

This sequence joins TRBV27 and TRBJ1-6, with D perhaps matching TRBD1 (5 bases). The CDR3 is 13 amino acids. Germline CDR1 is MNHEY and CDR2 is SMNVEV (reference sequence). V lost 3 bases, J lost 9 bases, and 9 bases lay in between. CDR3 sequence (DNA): TGTGCCAGCAGTTTCCAGGGAGGTTCACCCCTCCACTTT. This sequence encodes CASSFQGGSPLHF.

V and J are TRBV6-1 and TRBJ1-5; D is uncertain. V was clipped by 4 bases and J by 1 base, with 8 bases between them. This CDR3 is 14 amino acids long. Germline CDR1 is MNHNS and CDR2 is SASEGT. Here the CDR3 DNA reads TGTGCCAGCAGTGGAGTCGGGAGCAATCAGCCCCAGCATTTT. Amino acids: CASSGVGSNQPQHF.

CDR3 loop: CASSSPLDYSSTDTQYF. The CDR3 coding sequence is TGTGCCAGCAGTTCCCCCCTAGACTACTCTAGCACAGATACGCAGTATTTT. The rearrangement uses TRBV28 and TRBJ2-3; tentatively, D is TRBD2 (5 bases). The ends were cut back, 4 bases at V and 0 bases at J, with 17 bases in the middle. The CDR3 is 17 amino acids. Germline V gene lookup returns CDR1 MDHEN and CDR2 SYDVKM. The complete variable domain, with remaining parts taken from reference TRBV28 and TRBJ2-3, reads DVKVTQSSRYLVKRTGEKVFLECVQDMDHENMFWYRQDPGLGLRLIYFSYDVKMKEKGDIPEGYSVSREKKERFSLILESASTNQTSMYLCASSSPLDYSSTDTQYFGPGTRLTVL.

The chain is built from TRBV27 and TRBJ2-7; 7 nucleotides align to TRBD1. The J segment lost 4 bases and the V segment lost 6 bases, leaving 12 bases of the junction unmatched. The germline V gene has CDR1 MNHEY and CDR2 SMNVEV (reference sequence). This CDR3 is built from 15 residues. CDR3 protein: CASRPLGTVTYEQYF. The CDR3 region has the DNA TGTGCCAGCAGGCCCTTGGGGACAGTGACATACGAGCAGTACTTC.

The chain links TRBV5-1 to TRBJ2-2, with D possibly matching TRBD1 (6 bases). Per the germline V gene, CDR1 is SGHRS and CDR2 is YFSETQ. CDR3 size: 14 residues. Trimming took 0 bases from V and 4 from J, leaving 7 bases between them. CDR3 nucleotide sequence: TGCGCCAGCAGCTTGGGAGGGGGCACCGGGGAGCTGTTTTTT. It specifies CASSLGGGTGELFF.

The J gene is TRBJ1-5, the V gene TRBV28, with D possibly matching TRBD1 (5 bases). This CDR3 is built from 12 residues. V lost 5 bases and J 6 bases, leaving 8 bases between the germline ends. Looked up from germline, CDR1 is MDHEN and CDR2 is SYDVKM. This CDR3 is CASSRGGQPQHF. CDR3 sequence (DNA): TGTGCCAGCAGTCGCGGGGGTCAGCCCCAGCATTTT.

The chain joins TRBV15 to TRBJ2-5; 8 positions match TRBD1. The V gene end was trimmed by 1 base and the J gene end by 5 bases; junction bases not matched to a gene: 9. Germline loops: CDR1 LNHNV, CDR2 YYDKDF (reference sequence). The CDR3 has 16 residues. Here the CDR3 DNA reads TGTGCCACCAGCAGAGGGCTTGGACAGGGAGCGGAGACCCAGTACTTC. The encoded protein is CATSRGLGQGAETQYF.

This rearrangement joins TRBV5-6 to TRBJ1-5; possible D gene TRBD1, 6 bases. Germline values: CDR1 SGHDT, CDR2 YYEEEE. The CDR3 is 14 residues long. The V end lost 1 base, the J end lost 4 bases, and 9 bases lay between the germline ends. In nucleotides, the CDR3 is TGTGCCAGCAGCTTGAGGGGGAAGAATCAGCCCCAGCATTTT. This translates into CASSLRGKNQPQHF.

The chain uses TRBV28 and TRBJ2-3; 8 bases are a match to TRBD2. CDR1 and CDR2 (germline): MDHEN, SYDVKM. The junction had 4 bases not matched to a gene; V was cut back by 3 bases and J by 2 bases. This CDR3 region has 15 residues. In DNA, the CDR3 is TGTGCCAGCAGTTTGGCTAGCGGGTTCACAGATACGCAGTATTTT. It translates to CASSLASGFTDTQYF.

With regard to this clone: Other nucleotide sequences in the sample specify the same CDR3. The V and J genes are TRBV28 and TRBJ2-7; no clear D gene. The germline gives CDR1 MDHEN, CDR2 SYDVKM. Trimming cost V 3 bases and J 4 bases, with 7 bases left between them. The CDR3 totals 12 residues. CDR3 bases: TGTGCCAGCAGTTTTACTTATTACGAGCAGTACTTC. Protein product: CASSFTYYEQYF. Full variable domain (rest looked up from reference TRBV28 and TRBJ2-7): DVKVTQSSRYLVKRTGEKVFLECVQDMDHENMFWYRQDPGLGLRLIYFSYDVKMKEKGDIPEGYSVSREKKERFSLILESASTNQTSMYLCASSFTYYEQYFGPGTRLTVT.

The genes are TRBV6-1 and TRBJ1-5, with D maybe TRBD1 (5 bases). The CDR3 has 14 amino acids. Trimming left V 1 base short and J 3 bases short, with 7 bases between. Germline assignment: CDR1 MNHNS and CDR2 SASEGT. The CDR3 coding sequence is TGTGCCAGCAGTGAAGGACAGACCAATCAGCCCCAGCATTTT. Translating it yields CASSEGQTNQPQHF.

DNA of the CDR3: TGTGCCAGCAGCTTGCAGGGGTTAGACACCGGGGAGCTGTTTTTT. Translated, it gives CASSLQGLDTGELFF. The chain combines TRBV5-4 with TRBJ2-2, with D tentatively TRBD1 (6 bases). CDR1 is SGHNT, CDR2 YYREEE, per germline (reference sequence). The CDR3 totals 15 residues. Trimming took 1 base from V and 3 from J, leaving 10 bases between them.

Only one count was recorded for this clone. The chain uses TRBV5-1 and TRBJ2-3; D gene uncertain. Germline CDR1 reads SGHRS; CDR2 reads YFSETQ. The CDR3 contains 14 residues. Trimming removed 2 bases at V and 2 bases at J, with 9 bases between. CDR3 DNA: TGCGCCAGCAGCTTCAACATTTACACAGATACGCAGTATTTT. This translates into CASSFNIYTDTQYF.